The sequence of this T cell receptor beta chain was determined in a study of CD8 T cells in Susac syndrome. After extraction with the RNeasy kit, roughly 0.5 to 1 ug of the RNA was reverse transcribed using random hexamers. TCRdb redid the calling of the immunoSEQ multiplex PCR reads with MiXCR, one entry per CDR3 protein. This table has about 300,000 distinct CDR3 sequences, 70% to 90% appearing once. The germline gives CDR1 WNHNN, CDR2 SYGVQD (reference sequence). Trimming took 4 bases from V and 0 from J, leaving 10 bases between them. The CDR3 covers 15 residues. This receptor was taken from a human donor with multiple sclerosis. The sample taken for sequencing was CD8+ T cells from PBMCs. The chain joins TRBV10-1 to TRBJ2-1; TRBD1 might be the D (6 bases). The CDR3 nucleotides read TGCGCCAGCAGTGTAGGGACACTCTCCTACAATGAGCAGTTCTTC. Amino acids: CASSVGTLSYNEQFF.